This T cell receptor beta chain was recorded in a study of blood T cell repertoires in COVID-19. Study at large: In each case, the material was cDNA or gDNA derived from T cells, B-cell-depleted T cells, or PBMCs.

Germline values: CDR1 SGHRS, CDR2 YFSETQ. V was shortened by 0 bases and J by 1 base, with 14 bases between the two germline ends. The CDR3 has 16 amino acids. In the authors' methods: Reference gene primers were amplified, and this amplification served to estimate nucleated cell counts. The repertoire was sequenced with immunoSEQ multiplex PCR; TCRdb's copy has only in-frame clones and lacks some. V, J and clone size are taken as reported in that table, and D and trimming were inferred from the DNA itself. The sample gives 250,000 to 400,000 clones, around 90% of which show up once; less than 3.5% is in the top ten.

Sequences were obtained from peripheral blood. The chain combines TRBV5-1 with TRBJ2-7; tentative D call: TRBD2 (6 bases). The source is a woman aged 25 to 45 with COVID-19, enrolled during active disease. The CDR3 DNA reads TGCGCCAGCAGCTTGGTGGGGGGAGTGTTATCCTACGAGCAGTACTTC. This encodes CASSLVGGVLSYEQYF. Full variable domain (missing parts from reference TRBV5-1 and TRBJ2-7): KAGVTQTPRYLIKTRGQQVTLSCSPISGHRSVSWYQQTPGQGLQFLFEYFSETQRNKGNFPGRFSGRQFSNSRSEMNVSTLELGDSALYLCASSLVGGVLSYEQYFGPGTRLTVT.